This T cell receptor beta chain was identified in a study of T cell repertoires in cytomegalovirus infection. This clonotype was counted only a few times. TCRdb processed the reads anew with MiXCR; each CDR3 protein has one entry. The sample records fewer than 550,000 distinct CDR3 sequences, less than 30% being singletons. From germline, CDR1 is LNHDA and CDR2 SQIVND (reference sequence). The length of the CDR3 is 14 residues. V was cut by 10 bases and J by 2 bases, with 17 bases left in between. The sequenced sample was PBMCs. The TCR was taken from a human donor in good health (CMV status not recorded). Some clones in this sample may be carry-over from other donors' samples. V usage is TRBV19 and J usage is TRBJ1-1, with D possibly TRBD1 on 5 matching bases. CDR3 nucleotide sequence: TGTGCCAACCCCCCAGACAGCGTAAACACTGAAGCTTTCTTT. Translation gives CANPPDSVNTEAFF.